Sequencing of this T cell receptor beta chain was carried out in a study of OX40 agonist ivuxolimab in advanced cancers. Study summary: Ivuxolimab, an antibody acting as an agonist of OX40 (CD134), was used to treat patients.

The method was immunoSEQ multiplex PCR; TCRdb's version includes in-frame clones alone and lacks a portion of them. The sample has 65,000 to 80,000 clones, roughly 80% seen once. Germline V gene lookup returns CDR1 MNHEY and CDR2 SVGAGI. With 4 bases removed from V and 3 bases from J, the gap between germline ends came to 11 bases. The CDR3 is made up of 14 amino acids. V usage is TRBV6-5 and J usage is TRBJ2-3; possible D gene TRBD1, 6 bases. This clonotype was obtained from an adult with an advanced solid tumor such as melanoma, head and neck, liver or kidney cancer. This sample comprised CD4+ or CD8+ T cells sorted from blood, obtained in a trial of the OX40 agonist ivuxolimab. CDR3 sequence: CASSFRRGTDTQYF. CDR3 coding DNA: TGTGCCAGCAGTTTCCGCAGGGGAACAGATACGCAGTATTTT.